The sequence of this T cell receptor (beta chain) was determined in a study of blood T cell repertoires in COVID-19. Sequenced by immunoSEQ multiplex PCR; TCRdb stores in-frame clones only, minus some. The sample has approximately 360,000 clones; over 75% are singletons. The sequenced material came from PBMCs or T cells enriched from blood (not recorded which). This clonotype was obtained from a middle-aged man in a cohort exposed to, infected with or recovered from COVID-19 (not recorded which).

The CDR3 sequence is CASSQSKECTNEKLFF. The CDR3 region has the DNA TGCGCCAGCAGTCAATCTAAGGAGTGCACTAATGAAAAACTGTTTTTT. This chain connects TRBV23-1 to TRBJ1-4, with D unresolved. TRBV23-1 is an open reading frame, and its role is uncertain. Trimming took 0 bases from V and 2 from J, leaving 10 bases between them. The CDR3 is 16 amino acids.